The rows below give T cell receptor beta chains drawn from one sample of a study of OX40 agonist ivuxolimab in advanced cancers. Clones were sequenced by immunoSEQ multiplex PCR, and TCRdb holds only the in-frame ones, with some missing. The table shows about 38,000 clones, with roughly 87% occurring only once. Specimen: CD4+ or CD8+ T cells sorted from blood, collected in a trial of the OX40 agonist ivuxolimab. The receptors come from an adult with an advanced solid tumor such as melanoma, head and neck, liver or kidney cancer. Each CDR3 is given with its conserved first and last residue. The D gene is left open where the match is weak. Clone size appears in some rows only: once, few, many, or a class for an expanded clone.

length	D	J	V	size	DNA	CDR3
18	TRBD2	TRBJ2-3	TRBV4-1	NA	TGCGCCAGCAGCCAAAGTCGGTTAGCGGGGGGAACCACAGATACGCAGTATTTT	CASSQSRLAGGTTDTQYF
12	NA	TRBJ2-1	TRBV28	NA	TGTGCCAGCAGCGAAGACACTAGCATTCAGTTCTTC	CASSEDTSIQFF
15	NA	TRBJ2-7	TRBV6-5	NA	TGTGCCAGCAGTCCGCTTCCAGAGGGATCGAGGGAGCAGTACTTC	CASSPLPEGSREQYF
13	NA	TRBJ1-2	TRBV7-9	NA	TGTGCCAGCAGCTTCCAGGGGTTCTATGGCTACACCTTC	CASSFQGFYGYTF
13	NA	TRBJ1-4	TRBV19	NA	TGTGCCAGTAGTGACGGGGCCTGGGGAAAACTGTTTTTT	CASSDGAWGKLFF
14	TRBD1	TRBJ2-7	TRBV30	NA	TGTGCCTGGAGTCGGGACAGCAGCTCCTACGAGCAGTACTTC	CAWSRDSSSYEQYF
12	TRBD1	TRBJ1-2	TRBV6-5	NA	TGTGCCAGCAGTCAAGGGGGCGAAAGCTACACCTTC	CASSQGGESYTF
14	NA	TRBJ2-5	TRBV4-1	few	TGCGCCAGCAGCCAAGGTTCCACCCAAGAGACCCAGTACTTC	CASSQGSTQETQYF
15	NA	TRBJ2-7	TRBV27	NA	TGTGCCAGCAGTTTAATCTTTGGTAGTGACAACGAGCAGTACTTC	CASSLIFGSDNEQYF
17	TRBD1	TRBJ1-6	TRBV10-3	NA	TGTGCCATCAGTGAGTCGGCCGGGACAGGCTATAATTCACCCCTCCACTTT	CAISESAGTGYNSPLHF